The entry below gives a single TCR beta chain sequence along with its context. This clone's antigen is unknown. Qualities for individual bases were not recorded, and no much larger clone is one base off. The intended sense of this specimen's treatment or condition label: randomized to nivolumab then ipilimumab (arm A) or the reverse (arm B). None of the patients in the trial had previously been given DNA-damaging chemotherapy. Thawed PBMCs were sorted on a FACS Aria II flow cytometer to isolate live CD3+CD8+ cells negative for CD19 and CD56. CheckMate 064, a randomized, open-label phase II trial of sequential checkpoint blockade, was the source of the samples, all of which came from patients with melanoma. Peripheral blood mononuclear cells were collected by leukapheresis, purified using Ficoll-Paque, and frozen in human serum containing about 9.8% DMSO. Right after sorting, the blood CD3+CD8+ cells were verified to be >95% pure, and DNA extraction followed.

TCRbeta CDR3 regions were immunosequenced from genomic DNA with the immunoSEQ Assay. Before high-throughput sequencing, genomic DNA was amplified using bias-controlled multiplex PCR. Per the source publication's procedure: To quantify the absolute abundance of each unique TCRbeta CDR3 region, the sequences were collapsed and filtered. Clonality, defined as 1 minus Pielou's evenness, was calculated using only productive rearrangements. A previously published method was used to identify clones with significantly greater frequencies in on-treatment samples than in baseline samples. This immuneACCESS table, as held by TCRdb, lists in-frame sequences with V and J called but not all clones. Of the missing ones, under half trace to an unresolved V gene in checked studies; the others have no known cause. That table supplies the V and J calls and clone size; D and trimming were determined from the DNA. This sample comprises approximately 22,000 clones, 65% to 75% of them detected only once. The ten largest clonotypes hold about 19% of the sample.

A distance of 13 bases separates the germline ends of V and J, which lose 0 bases and 2 bases respectively. The cysteine opens and the phenylalanine closes a CDR3 of 16 amino acids. Here the CDR3 DNA is all that survives: 48 bases in frame from base 1. As encoded in the germline V gene, CDR1 is SGDLS while CDR2 is YYNGEE. The data belong to a study of sequential checkpoint blockade in melanoma (dated by TCRdb to about 2019). Background for the entire study: In a 1:1 randomization, patients received either first-line nivolumab then ipilimumab (arm A) or ipilimumab then nivolumab (arm B). Both trial sequences were followed by maintenance nivolumab.

Results the study describes overall, beyond this receptor: The model for predicting response that combines TCR metrics with mutation burden needs to be validated in larger, independent patient cohorts.

The chain is made from TRBV9 and TRBJ2-3; confidence is insufficient to name the D gene. The TCR comes from a human donor with melanoma. The sequenced sample was CD8+ T cells sorted from blood (inferred from file names), obtained from a patient given nivolumab and ipilimumab in sequence. The bases are TGTGCCAGCAGCGTAGCTGCCCTCCTAGTCACAGATACGCAGTATTTT. Its protein product is CASSVAALLVTDTQYF.